The entry below describes one T cell receptor (beta chain). The specificity of this receptor is unknown. Base qualities are not provided; no much larger clone lies one nucleotide away. The data originate from a study of CD8 T cells in ankylosing spondylitis (dated by TCRdb to the late 2010s). Study-wide context: To find TCR variants linked to disease, the study profiled T cell receptor beta repertoires in ankylosing spondylitis patients and healthy donors. The full study cohort was made up of about 25 ankylosing spondylitis patients and 108 healthy donors. Peripheral blood was sampled, and synovial fluid was also collected from ankylosing spondylitis patients.

Relative to germline, V is 8 bases shorter and J is 2 bases shorter, with 7 bases between their ends. Based on the germline V gene (reference sequence), the CDR1 and CDR2 sequences are SEHNR and FQNEAQ. Counted from cysteine to phenylalanine, this CDR3 has 13 amino acids. Only the CDR3 portion is preserved as DNA: 39 bases, with reading frame beginning at the first base. The data were produced on an Illumina HiSeq 2500. TCR beta libraries were prepared by quantitative 5'-RACE with molecular barcodes. As for the original processing: To identify disease-linked TCR variants, a new computational method was used, one built on a probabilistic model of VDJ rearrangement. TCRdb ran its own pipeline on the public reads, namely fastp trimming at Q25 and MiXCR clone calling, and kept in-frame beta chains. Each record represents a unique CDR3 protein, reported with the most common genes and DNA among its rows. The V and J calls and clone size are TCRdb's, not the authors'. In all, the sample holds around 770,000 distinct CDR3 sequences, and approximately 12% of those were seen once. The top ten constitute less than 0.65% of the sample.

What the work shows at the level of the full study, not this receptor alone: Some motif variants had previously been reported in the synovial fluid and blood of reactive arthritis patients, which suggests shared mechanisms of disease initiation. The disease-linked clones were reported as significantly enriched in matched synovial fluid samples from ankylosing spondylitis patients. Blood from ankylosing spondylitis patients appeared to be characterized by a TCR beta motif made up of several highly homologous amino acid variants. In peripheral blood, the disease-linked clones were found at relatively low frequencies and had a CD8+ phenotype.

The receptor was derived from a male donor with ankylosing spondylitis. Sequences were obtained from blood, either unsorted or a sorted T cell fraction (not recorded which). The chain uses TRBV7-9 and TRBJ2-6; too little of a D gene remains to name it. At the DNA level, the sequence is TGTGCCAGCTCCTCTACTGGGGCCAACGTCCTGACTTTC. This sequence encodes CASSSTGANVLTF. Supplemented by the reference TRBV7-9 and TRBJ2-6 proteins around the CDR3, the complete variable domain is DTGVSQNPRHKITKRGQNVTFRCDPISEHNRLYWYRQTLGQGPEFLTYFQNEAQLEKSRLLSDRFSAERPKGSFSTLEIQRTEQGDSAMYLCASSSTGANVLTFGAGSRLTVL.